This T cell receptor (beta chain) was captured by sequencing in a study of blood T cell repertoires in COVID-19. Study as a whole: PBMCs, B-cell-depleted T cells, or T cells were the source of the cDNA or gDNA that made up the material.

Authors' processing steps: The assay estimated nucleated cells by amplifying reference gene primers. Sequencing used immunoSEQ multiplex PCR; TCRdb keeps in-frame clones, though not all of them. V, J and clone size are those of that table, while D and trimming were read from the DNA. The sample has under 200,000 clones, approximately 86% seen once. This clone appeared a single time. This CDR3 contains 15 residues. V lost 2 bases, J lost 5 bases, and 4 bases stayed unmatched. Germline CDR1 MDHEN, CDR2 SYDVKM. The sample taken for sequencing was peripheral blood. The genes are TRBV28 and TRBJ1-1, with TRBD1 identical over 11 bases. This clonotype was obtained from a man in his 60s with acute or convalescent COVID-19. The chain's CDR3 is CASSLLGTGGTEAFF. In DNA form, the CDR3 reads TGTGCCAGCAGTTTACTCGGGACAGGGGGAACTGAAGCTTTCTTT.